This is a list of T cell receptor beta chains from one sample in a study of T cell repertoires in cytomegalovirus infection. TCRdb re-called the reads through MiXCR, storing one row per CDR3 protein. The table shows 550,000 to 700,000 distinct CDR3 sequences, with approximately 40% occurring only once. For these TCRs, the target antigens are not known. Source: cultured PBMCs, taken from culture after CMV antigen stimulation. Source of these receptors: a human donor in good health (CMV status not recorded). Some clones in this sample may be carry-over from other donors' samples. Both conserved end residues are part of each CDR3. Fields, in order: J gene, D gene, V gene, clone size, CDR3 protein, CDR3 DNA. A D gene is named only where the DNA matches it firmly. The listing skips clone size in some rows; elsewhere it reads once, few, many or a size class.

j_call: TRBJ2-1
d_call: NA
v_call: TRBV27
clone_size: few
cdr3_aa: CASRLYWGGGDEQFF
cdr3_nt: TGTGCCAGCAGACTCTACTGGGGAGGGGGTGATGAGCAGTTCTTC

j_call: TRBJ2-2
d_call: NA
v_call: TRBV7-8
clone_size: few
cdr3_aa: CASSSARVRNGELFF
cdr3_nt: TGTGCCAGCAGCTCGGCGCGGGTTCGGAACGGGGAGCTGTTTTTT

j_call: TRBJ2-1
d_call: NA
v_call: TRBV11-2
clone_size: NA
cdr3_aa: CASSEIGHEQFF
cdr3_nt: TGTGCCAGCAGCGAGATTGGCCATGAGCAGTTCTTC

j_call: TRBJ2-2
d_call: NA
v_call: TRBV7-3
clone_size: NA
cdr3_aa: CASTGAFETGELFF
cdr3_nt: TGTGCCAGCACGGGGGCCTTCGAGACCGGGGAGCTGTTTTTT

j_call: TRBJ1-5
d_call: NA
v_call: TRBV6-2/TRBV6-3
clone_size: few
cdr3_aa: CASSPGPDENQPQHF
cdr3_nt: TGTGCCAGCAGTCCGGGACCGGACGAAAATCAGCCCCAGCATTTT

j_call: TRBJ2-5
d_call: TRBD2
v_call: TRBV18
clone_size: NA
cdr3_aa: CASSPPLAGGRQETQYF
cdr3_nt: TGTGCCAGCTCACCGCCACTAGCGGGAGGTCGCCAAGAGACCCAGTACTTC

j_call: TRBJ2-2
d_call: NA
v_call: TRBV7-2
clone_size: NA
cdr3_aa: CASSLVYWNTGELFF
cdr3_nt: TGTGCCAGCAGCCTGGTCTACTGGAACACCGGGGAGCTGTTTTTT

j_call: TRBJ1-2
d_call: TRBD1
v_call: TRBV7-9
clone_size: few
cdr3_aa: CASSYNTGTGTAYGYTF
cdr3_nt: TGTGCCAGCAGTTATAATACCGGGACAGGGACAGCCTATGGCTACACCTTC

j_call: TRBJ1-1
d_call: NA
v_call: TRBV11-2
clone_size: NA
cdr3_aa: CASSLRVGGYTEAFF
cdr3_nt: TGTGCCAGCAGCTTACGGGTCGGGGGGTACACTGAAGCTTTCTTT

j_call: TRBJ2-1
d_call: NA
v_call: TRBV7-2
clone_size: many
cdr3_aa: CASSPQGFSYNEQFF
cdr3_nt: TGTGCCAGCAGCCCCCAAGGGTTCTCCTACAATGAGCAGTTCTTC

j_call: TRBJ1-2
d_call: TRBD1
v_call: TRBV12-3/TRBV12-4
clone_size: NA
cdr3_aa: CASSNRQGRAAYGYTF
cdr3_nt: TGTGCCAGCAGTAATCGACAGGGGCGGGCTGCCTATGGCTACACCTTC

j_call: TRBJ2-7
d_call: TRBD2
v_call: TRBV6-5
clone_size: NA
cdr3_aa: CASSYSYGGTYEQYF
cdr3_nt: TGTGCCAGCAGTTACTCCTACGGGGGGACCTACGAGCAGTACTTC

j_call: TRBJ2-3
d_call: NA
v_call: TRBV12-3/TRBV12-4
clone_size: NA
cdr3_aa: CASSLAPGADTQYF
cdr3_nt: TGTGCCAGCAGTTTAGCGCCAGGCGCAGATACGCAGTATTTT

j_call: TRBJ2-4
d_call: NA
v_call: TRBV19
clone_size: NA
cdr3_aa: CASSIGSARGPQAKNIQYF
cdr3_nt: TGTGCCAGTAGTATCGGGTCGGCCCGGGGTCCGCAAGCCAAAAACATTCAGTACTTC

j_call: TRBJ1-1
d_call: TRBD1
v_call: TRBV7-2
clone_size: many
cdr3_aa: CASKKQGGYTEAFF
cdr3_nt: TGTGCCAGCAAAAAACAGGGGGGATACACTGAAGCTTTCTTT

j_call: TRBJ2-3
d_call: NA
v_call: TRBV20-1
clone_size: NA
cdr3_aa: CSAQSTDTQYF
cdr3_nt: TGCAGTGCCCAAAGCACAGATACGCAGTATTTT

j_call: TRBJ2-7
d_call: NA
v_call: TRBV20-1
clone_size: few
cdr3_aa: CSARDHGQISSYEQYF
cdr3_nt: TGCAGTGCTAGAGATCACGGACAGATTTCCTCCTACGAGCAGTACTTC

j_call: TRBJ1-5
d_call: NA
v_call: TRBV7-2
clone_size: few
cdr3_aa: CASSRAGQPQHF
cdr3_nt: TGTGCCAGCAGCCGCGCGGGTCAGCCCCAGCATTTT

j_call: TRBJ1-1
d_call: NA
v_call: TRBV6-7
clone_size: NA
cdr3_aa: CASSYPLGRGEAFF
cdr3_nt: TGTGCCAGCAGTTACCCCTTGGGACGCGGTGAAGCTTTCTTT

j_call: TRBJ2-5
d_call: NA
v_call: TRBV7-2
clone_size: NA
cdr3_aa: CASSATSQTQYF
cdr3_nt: TGTGCCAGCAGCGCGACTTCGCAGACCCAGTACTTC

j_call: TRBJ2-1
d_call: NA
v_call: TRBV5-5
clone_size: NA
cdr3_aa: CASIAAYNEQFF
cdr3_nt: TGTGCCAGCATCGCAGCTTACAATGAGCAGTTCTTC

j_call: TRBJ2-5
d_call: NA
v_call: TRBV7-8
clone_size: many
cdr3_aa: CASSLVVRRRTQYF
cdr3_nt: TGTGCCAGCAGCTTAGTTGTCCGCCGACGGACCCAGTACTTC

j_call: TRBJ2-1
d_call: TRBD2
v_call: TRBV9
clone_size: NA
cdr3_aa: CASKPSGGGSYNEQFF
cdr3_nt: TGTGCCAGCAAGCCTAGCGGGGGGGGGTCCTACAATGAGCAGTTCTTC

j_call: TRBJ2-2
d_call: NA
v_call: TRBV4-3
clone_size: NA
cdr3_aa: CASSQDRSNTGELFF
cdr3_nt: TGCGCCAGCAGCCAAGATAGGTCGAACACCGGGGAGCTGTTTTTT

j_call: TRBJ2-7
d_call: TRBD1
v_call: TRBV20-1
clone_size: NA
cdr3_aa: CSARDLGDRDPYEQYF
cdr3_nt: TGCAGTGCTAGAGATCTAGGGGACAGGGACCCCTACGAGCAGTACTTC

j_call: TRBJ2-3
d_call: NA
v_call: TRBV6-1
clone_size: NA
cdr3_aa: CASRRTVYPASTDTQYF
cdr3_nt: TGTGCCAGCAGGCGGACAGTCTACCCGGCTAGCACAGATACGCAGTATTTT

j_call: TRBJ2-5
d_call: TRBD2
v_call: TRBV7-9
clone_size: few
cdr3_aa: CASSVLPRGQETQYF
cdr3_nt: TGTGCCAGCAGCGTTCTTCCGCGGGGGCAAGAGACCCAGTACTTC

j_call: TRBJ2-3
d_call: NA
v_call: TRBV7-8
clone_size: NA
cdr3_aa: CASSSYQTDTQYF
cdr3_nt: TGTGCCAGCAGCTCGTACCAAACAGATACGCAGTATTTT

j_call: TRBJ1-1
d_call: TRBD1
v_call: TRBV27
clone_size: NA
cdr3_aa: CASNGRGDRGRPSEAFF
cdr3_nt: TGTGCCAGCAATGGGAGGGGCGACAGGGGACGGCCTTCTGAAGCTTTCTTT

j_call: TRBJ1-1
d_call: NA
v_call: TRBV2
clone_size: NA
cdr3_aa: CAGTSRGGTNTEAFF
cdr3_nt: TGTGCCGGAACCTCCCGGGGGGGAACAAACACTGAAGCTTTCTTT

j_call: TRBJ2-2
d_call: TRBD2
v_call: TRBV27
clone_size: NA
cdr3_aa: CASRPTSGRANTGELFF
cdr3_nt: TGTGCCAGCAGGCCAACTAGCGGGCGTGCGAACACCGGGGAGCTGTTTTTT

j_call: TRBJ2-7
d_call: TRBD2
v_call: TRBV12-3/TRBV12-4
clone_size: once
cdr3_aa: CASSLEGRGYYEQYF
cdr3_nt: TGTGCCAGCAGTTTGGAGGGGAGGGGATACTACGAGCAGTACTTC

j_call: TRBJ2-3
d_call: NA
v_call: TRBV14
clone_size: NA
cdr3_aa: CASSALWDTQYF
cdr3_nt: TGTGCCAGCAGCGCACTTTGGGATACGCAGTATTTT

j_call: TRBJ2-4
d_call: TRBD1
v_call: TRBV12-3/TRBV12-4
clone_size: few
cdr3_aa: CASRKQGSDIQYF
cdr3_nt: TGTGCCAGCAGGAAACAGGGGTCGGACATTCAGTACTTC

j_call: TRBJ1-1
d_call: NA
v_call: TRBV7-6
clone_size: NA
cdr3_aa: CASSYGGVTEAFF
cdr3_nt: TGTGCCAGCAGCTACGGGGGGGTCACTGAAGCTTTCTTT

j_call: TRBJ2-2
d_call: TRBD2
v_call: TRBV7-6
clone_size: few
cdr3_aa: CASSQLAGGPGTGELFF
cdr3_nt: TGTGCCAGCAGCCAACTAGCGGGAGGGCCGGGGACCGGGGAGCTGTTTTTT

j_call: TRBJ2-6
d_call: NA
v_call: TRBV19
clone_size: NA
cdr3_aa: CASHGRPAFLPSGANVLTF
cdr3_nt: TGTGCCAGTCACGGTCGTCCGGCTTTTCTTCCCTCTGGGGCCAACGTCCTGACTTTC

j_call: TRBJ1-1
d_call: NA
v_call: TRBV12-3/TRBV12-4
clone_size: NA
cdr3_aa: CASSPGLTPGAFF
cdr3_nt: TGTGCCAGCAGCCCGGGACTCACACCTGGGGCTTTCTTT

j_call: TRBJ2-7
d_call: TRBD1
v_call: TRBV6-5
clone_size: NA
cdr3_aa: CASSYSYDRDLSEQYF
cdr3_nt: TGTGCCAGCAGTTACTCCTACGACAGGGACCTCAGCGAGCAGTACTTC

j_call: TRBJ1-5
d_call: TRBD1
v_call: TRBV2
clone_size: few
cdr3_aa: CASSDRGRQPQHF
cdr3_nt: TGTGCCAGCAGTGACAGGGGGAGACAGCCCCAGCATTTT

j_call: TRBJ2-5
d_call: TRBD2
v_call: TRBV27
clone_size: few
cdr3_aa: CASSWGTSGFQETQYF
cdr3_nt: TGTGCCAGCAGTTGGGGGACTAGCGGCTTCCAAGAGACCCAGTACTTC

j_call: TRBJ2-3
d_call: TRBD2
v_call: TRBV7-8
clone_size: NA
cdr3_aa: CASSFLAGVIDTQYF
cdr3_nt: TGTGCCAGCAGCTTTCTAGCGGGAGTTATAGATACGCAGTATTTT

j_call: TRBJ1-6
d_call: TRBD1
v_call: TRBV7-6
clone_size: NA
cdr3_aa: CASSRGQVNSPLHF
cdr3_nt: TGTGCCAGCAGCCGGGGACAGGTCAATTCACCCCTCCACTTT

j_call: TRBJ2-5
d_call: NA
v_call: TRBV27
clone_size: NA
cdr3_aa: CASSLVPRETQYF
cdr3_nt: TGTGCCAGCAGTTTGGTCCCCCGAGAGACCCAGTACTTC

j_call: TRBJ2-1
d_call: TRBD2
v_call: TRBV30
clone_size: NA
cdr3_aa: CAWSVGLAGVNEQFF
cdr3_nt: TGTGCCTGGAGTGTGGGACTAGCGGGAGTGAATGAGCAGTTCTTC

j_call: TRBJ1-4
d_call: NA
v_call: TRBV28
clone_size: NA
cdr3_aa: CAITAATNEKLFF
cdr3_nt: TGTGCCATCACAGCCGCAACTAATGAAAAACTGTTTTTT

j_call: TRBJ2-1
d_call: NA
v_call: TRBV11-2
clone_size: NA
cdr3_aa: CASSPIGQGGDSSSYNEQFF
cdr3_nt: TGTGCCAGCAGCCCTATCGGGCAGGGTGGGGACTCAAGCTCCTACAATGAGCAGTTCTTC

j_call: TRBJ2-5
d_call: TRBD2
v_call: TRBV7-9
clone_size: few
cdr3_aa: CASSPFGTSGIGETQYF
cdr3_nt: TGTGCCAGCAGCCCTTTTGGGACTAGCGGGATTGGAGAGACCCAGTACTTC

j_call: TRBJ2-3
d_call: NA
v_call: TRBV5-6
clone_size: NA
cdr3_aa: CASSYDSVTDTQYF
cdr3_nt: TGTGCCAGCAGCTATGATAGCGTCACAGATACGCAGTATTTT